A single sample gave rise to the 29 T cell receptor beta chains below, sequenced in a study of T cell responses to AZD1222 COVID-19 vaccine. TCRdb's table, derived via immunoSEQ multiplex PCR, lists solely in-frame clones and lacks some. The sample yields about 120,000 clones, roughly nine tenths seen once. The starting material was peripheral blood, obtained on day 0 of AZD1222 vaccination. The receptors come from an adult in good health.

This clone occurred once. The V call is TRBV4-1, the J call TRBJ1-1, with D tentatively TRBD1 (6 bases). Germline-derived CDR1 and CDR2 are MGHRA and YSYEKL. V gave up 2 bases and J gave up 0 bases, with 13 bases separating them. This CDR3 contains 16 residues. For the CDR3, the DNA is TGCGCCAGCAGCCAACCGCGCAGGGGTCTGAACACTGAAGCTTTCTTT. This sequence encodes CASSQPRRGLNTEAFF.

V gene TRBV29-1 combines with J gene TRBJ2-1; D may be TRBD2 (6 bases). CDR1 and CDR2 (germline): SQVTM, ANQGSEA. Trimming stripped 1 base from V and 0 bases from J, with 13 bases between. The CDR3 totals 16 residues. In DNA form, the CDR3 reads TGCAGCGTTGAAGGCCTAGCGACGAGCTCCTACAATGAGCAGTTCTTC. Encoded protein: CSVEGLATSSYNEQFF.

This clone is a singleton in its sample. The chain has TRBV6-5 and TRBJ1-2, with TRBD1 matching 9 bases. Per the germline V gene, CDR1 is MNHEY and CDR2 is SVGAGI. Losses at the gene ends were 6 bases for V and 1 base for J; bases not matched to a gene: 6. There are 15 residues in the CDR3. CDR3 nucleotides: TGTGCCAGCAGCCTACAGGGGGCTGGTAACTATGGCTACACCTTC. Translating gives CASSLQGAGNYGYTF.

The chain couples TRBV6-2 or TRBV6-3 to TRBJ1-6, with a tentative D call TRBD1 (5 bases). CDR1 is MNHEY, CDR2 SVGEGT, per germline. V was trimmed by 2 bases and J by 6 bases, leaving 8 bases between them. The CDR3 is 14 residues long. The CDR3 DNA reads TGTGCCAGCAGTTACGCAGGGCCTAATTCACCCCTCCACTTT. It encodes CASSYAGPNSPLHF.

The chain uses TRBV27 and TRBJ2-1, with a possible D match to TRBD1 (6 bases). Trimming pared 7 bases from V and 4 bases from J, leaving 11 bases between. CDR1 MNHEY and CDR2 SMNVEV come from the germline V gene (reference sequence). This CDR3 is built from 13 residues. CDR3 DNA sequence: TGTGCCAGCACCGGACAGATTTACAATGAGCAGTTCTTC. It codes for CASTGQIYNEQFF.

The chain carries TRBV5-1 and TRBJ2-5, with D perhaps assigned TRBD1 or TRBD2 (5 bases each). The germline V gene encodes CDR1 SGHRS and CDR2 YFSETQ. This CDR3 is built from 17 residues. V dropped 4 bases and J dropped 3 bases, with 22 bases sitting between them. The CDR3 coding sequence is TGCGCCAGCAGCCCCCAGTATCCCAGGGTGCGGGAAGAGACCCAGTACTTC. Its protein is CASSPQYPRVREETQYF.

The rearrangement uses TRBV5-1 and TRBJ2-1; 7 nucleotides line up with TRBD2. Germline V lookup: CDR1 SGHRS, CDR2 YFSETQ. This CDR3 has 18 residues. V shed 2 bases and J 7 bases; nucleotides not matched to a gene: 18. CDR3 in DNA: TGCGCCAGCAGCTTACAACCTCGGACTAGTTCCGGGAATAATGAGCAGTTCTTC. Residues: CASSLQPRTSSGNNEQFF.

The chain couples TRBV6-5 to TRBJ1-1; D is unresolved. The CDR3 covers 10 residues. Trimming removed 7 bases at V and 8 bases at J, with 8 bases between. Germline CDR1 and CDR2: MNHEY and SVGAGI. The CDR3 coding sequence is TGTGCCAGCATTCAGCGGGAAGCTTTCTTT. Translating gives CASIQREAFF.

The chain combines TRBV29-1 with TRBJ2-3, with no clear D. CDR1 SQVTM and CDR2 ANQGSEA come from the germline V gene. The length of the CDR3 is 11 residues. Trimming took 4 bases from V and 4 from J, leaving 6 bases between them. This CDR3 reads CSVAVADTQYF. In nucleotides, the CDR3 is TGCAGCGTTGCGGTGGCAGATACGCAGTATTTT.

The CDR3 spells CASSSDAATNEKLFF. Here the CDR3 DNA reads TGTGCCAGCAGTTCGGACGCAGCAACTAATGAAAAACTGTTTTTT. The chain recombines TRBV2 with TRBJ1-4; D gene uncertain. The CDR3 contains 15 residues. Germline V gene data show CDR1 as SNHLY and CDR2 as FYNNEI. With 5 bases removed from V and 0 bases from J, the gap between germline ends came to 10 bases.

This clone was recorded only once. CDR3: CASSLSPRKAQYF. In DNA form, the CDR3 reads TGTGCCAGCAGTTTATCTCCTAGAAAGGCCCAGTACTTC. The chain links TRBV27 to TRBJ2-5; D unclear. The germline gives CDR1 MNHEY, CDR2 SMNVEV (reference sequence). CDR3 size: 13 residues. V lost 0 bases and J 9 bases, leaving 11 bases between the germline ends.

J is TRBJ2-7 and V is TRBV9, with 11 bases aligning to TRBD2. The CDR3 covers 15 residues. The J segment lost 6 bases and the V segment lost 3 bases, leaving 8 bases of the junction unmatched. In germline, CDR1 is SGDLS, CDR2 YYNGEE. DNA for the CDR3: TGTGCCAGCAGCGCCACCGGGACTAGCGGCTCCGAGCAGTACTTC. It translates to CASSATGTSGSEQYF.

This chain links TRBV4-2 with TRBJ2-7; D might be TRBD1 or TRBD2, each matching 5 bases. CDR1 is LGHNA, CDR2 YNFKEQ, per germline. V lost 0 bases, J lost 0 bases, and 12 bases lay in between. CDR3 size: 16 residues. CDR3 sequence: CASSQDGTAVSYEQYF. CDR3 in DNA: TGTGCCAGCAGCCAAGACGGGACCGCGGTCTCCTACGAGCAGTACTTC.

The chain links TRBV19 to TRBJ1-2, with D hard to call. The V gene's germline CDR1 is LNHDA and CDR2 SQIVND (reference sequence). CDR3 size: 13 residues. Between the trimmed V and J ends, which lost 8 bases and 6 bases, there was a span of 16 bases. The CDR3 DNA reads TGTGCCAGTCATGACACGCTAAACCATGGCTACACCTTC. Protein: CASHDTLNHGYTF.

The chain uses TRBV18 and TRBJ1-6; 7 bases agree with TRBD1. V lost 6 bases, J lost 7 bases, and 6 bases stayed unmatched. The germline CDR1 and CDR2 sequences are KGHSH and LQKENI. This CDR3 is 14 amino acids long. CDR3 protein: CASSDRDRNSPLHF. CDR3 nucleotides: TGTGCCAGCTCTGACAGGGATAGGAATTCACCCCTCCACTTT.

Written as DNA, the CDR3 is TGCGCCAGCAGTGAAGGTGGGACAGGGGGCTACGAGCAGTACTTC. It translates to CASSEGGTGGYEQYF. This sequence joins TRBV10-2 and TRBJ2-7, with 11 bases that match TRBD1. CDR1 WSHSY and CDR2 SAAADI come from the germline V gene. V was pared by 3 bases and J by 3 bases, with 4 bases of the junction left unmatched. This CDR3 is 15 amino acids long.

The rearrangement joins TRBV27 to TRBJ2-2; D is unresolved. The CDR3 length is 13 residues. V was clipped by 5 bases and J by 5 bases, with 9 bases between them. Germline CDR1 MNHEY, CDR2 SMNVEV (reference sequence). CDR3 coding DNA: TGTGCCAGCAGTCCGAGGTGGACCGGGGAGCTGTTTTTT. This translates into CASSPRWTGELFF.

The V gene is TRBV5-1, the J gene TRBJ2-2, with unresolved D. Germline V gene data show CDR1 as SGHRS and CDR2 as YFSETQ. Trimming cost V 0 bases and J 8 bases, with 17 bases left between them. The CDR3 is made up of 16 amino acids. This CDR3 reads CASSLAPGLTTGELFF. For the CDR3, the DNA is TGCGCCAGCAGCTTGGCCCCGGGCTTAACGACAGGGGAGCTGTTTTTT.

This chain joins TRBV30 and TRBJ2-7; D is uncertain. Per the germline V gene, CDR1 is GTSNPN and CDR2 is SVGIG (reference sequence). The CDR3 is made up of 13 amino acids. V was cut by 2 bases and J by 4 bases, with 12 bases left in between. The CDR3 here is CAWSPPQQYEQYF. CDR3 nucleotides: TGTGCCTGGAGTCCCCCCCAGCAATACGAGCAGTACTTC.

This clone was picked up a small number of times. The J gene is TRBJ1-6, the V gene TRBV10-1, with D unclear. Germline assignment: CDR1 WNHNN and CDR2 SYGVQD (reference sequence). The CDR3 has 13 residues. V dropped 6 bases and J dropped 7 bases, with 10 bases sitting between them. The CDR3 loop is CASSHGGNSPLHF. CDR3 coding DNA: TGCGCCAGCAGCCACGGCGGGAATTCACCCCTCCACTTT.

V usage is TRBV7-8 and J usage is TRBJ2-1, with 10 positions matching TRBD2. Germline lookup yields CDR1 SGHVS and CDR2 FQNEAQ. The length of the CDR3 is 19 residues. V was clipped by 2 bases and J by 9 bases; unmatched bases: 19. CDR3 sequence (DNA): TGTGCCAGCAGCTTATATTTTAGTCCCGGGACTAGCGTGCCCACTGAGCAGTTCTTC. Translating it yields CASSLYFSPGTSVPTEQFF.

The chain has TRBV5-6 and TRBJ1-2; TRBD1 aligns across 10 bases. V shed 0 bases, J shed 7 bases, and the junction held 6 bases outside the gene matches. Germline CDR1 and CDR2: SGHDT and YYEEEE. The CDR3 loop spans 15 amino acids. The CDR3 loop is CASSLEGTGVTGYTF. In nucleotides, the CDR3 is TGTGCCAGCAGCTTGGAAGGGACAGGGGTAACTGGCTACACCTTC.

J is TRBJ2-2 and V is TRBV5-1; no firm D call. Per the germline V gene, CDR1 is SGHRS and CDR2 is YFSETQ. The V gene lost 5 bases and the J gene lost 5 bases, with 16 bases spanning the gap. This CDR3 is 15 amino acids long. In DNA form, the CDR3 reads TGCGCCAGCAGTACCAGCCCTCTAGAGACCGGGGAGCTGTTTTTT. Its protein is CASSTSPLETGELFF.

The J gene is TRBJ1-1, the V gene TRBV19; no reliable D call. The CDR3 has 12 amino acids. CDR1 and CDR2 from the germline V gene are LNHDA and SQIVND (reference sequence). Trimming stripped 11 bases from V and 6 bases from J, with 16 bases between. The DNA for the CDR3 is TGTGCCCCTGTACACTTTAATCCTGAAGCTTTCTTT. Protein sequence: CAPVHFNPEAFF.

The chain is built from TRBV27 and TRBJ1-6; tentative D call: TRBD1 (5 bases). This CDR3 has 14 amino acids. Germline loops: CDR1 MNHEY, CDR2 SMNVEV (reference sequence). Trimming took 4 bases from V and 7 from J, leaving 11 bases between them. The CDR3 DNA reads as TGTGCCAGCAGTTCAAGGGGACGGAATTCACCCCTCCACTTT. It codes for CASSSRGRNSPLHF.

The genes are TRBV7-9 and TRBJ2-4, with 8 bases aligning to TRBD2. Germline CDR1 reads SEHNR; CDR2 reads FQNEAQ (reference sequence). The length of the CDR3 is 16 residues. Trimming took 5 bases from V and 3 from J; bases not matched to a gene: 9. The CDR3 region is CASSPGGGLVKNIQYF. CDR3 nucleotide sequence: TGTGCCAGCAGCCCCGGGGGGGGGCTAGTCAAAAACATTCAGTACTTC. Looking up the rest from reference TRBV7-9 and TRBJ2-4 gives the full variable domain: DTGVSQNPRHKITKRGQNVTFRCDPISEHNRLYWYRQTLGQGPEFLTYFQNEAQLEKSRLLSDRFSAERPKGSFSTLEIQRTEQGDSAMYLCASSPGGGLVKNIQYFGAGTRLSVL.

The CDR3 DNA sequence: TGTGCCAGCAGTGCAGGGAGGGGGGTGGACAATCAGCCCCAGCATTTT. It specifies CASSAGRGVDNQPQHF. This chain connects TRBV6-1 to TRBJ1-5, with D maybe TRBD1 (6 bases). Trimming took 4 bases from V and 3 from J, leaving 16 bases between them. Germline loops: CDR1 MNHNS, CDR2 SASEGT. This CDR3 comprises 16 residues.

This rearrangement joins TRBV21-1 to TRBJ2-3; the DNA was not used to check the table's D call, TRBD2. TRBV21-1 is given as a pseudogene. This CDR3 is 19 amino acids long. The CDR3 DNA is TGTGCCAGCAGCTCACAGACTAGCCGGCTACGAGAGAGCACAGATACGCAGTATTTT. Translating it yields CASSSQTSRLRESTDTQYF.

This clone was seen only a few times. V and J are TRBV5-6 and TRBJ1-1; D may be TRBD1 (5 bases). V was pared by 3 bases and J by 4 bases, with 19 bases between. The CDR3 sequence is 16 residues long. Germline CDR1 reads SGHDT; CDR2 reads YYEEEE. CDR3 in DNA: TGTGCCAGCAGCTCACCTTTTGGGTATGGGGGCACTGAAGCTTTCTTT. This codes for CASSSPFGYGGTEAFF.